This record looks at one T cell receptor beta chain sequence and its context. The data stem from a study of T cell changes during pregnancy in multiple sclerosis. Profiled with immunoSEQ multiplex PCR; TCRdb holds only in-frame clones, not every one. This table holds 90,000 to 95,000 clones, around 93% found once. The ends were cut back, 5 bases at V and 12 bases at J, with 17 bases in the middle. This CDR3 comprises 13 residues. Per germline, CDR1 MDHEN and CDR2 SYDVKM. The chain employs TRBV28 and TRBJ2-1; D not certain. The source material was peripheral blood, sampled before pregnancy. The TCR originated in a female donor with multiple sclerosis, enrolled in a pregnancy study. CDR3 region: CASSSVVRLGQFF. The CDR3 DNA reads as TGTGCCAGCAGTAGCGTAGTGAGACTGGGGCAGTTCTTC.